This T cell receptor beta chain is drawn from a study of T cells in Graves' hyperthyroidism and ophthalmopathy. Among the patients, aged 18 to 65, hyperthyroidism was newly diagnosed and had lasted under 2 months. The authors obtained PBMCs from roughly 9.7 ml of fresh peripheral blood. Germline CDR1 and CDR2: SNHLY and FYNNEI. Unmatched junction bases numbered 14, after V lost 6 bases and J lost 7 bases. The CDR3 runs 19 residues. Amplification yielded TCR beta CDR3 regions, with RNA transcripts as the source. When the TCR CDR3 underwent first-round RT-PCR, the HTBI primer set was used. MiXCR, run by TCRdb on the multiplex PCR reads, gives a single entry per CDR3 protein. This sample has roughly 380,000 distinct CDR3 sequences, with approximately 14% found just once. At least ten counts were recorded for this clonotype.

Sequences were obtained from blood. This sequence was found in a woman in her fifties or sixties with Graves' hyperthyroidism. V is TRBV2 and J is TRBJ2-2, with 16 bases aligning to TRBD2. The CDR3 DNA follows: TGTGCCAGCAGGCCCCCGGGACTAGCGGGAGGGCGAAGTAGCGGGGAGCTGTTTTTT. It specifies CASRPPGLAGGRSSGELFF.